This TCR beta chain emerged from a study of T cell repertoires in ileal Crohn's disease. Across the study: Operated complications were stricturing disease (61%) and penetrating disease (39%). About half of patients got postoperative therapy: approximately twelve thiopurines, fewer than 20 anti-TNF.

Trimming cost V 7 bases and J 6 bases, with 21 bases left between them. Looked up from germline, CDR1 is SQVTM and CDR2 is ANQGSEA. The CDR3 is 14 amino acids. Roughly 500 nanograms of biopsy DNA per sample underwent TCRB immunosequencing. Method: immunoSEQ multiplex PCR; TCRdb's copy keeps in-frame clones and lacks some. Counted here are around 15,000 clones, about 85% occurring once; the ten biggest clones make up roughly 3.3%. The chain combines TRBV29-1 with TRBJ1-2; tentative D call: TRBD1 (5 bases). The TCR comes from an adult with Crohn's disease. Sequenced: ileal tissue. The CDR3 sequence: CSALGQQGVNGYTF. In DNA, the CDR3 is TGCAGCGCCCTAGGCCAGCAGGGTGTAAATGGCTACACCTTC.